Here is one TCR beta chain with its context. Its antigen is unknown. The data are from a study of post-analysis software for immune sequencing data. Looking at the study overall: Progressive-relapsing, secondary progressive and relapsing-remitting multiple sclerosis were among the disease courses included.

Regarding the study as a whole: Four or five TRBV segments were significantly more frequent in patients than in controls. TRBV5-6, TRBV5-1 and TRBV20-1 were among these segments. Samples prepared in the same batch strongly co-clustered by F measure.

TCR beta cDNA libraries had unique molecular identifiers. Approximately 450,000 cDNA molecules were recovered from an input of about 0.95 to 11 million T cells. Using its own MiXCR run on the PCR reads, TCRdb lists one record per CDR3 protein. The data hold some 370,000 distinct CDR3 sequences, with around a third observed a single time. This CDR3 is 14 amino acids long. Trimming left V 1 base short and J 6 bases short, with 12 bases between. Germline V gene lookup returns CDR1 SGHVS and CDR2 FQNEAQ. V usage is TRBV7-8 and J usage is TRBJ1-2, with unresolved D. The TCR was taken from a girl between 10 and 17 years old with multiple sclerosis. Sequenced: blood. The CDR3 sequence: CASSLGASYNGYTF. The CDR3 nucleotides are TGTGCCAGCAGCTTAGGTGCGTCCTACAATGGCTACACCTTC.